This is a list of T cell receptor beta chains from one sample in a study of blood T cells in healthy people across ages. From the 5' RACE reads, TCRdb called clonotypes with MiXCR, one entry per CDR3 protein. There are 1.5 million to 2 million distinct CDR3 sequences in the sample; approximately 30% occur only once, and around 7.7% lies in the top ten. Sequenced sample: blood. These receptors came from a woman aged 25-40 years in good health. The CDR3 runs from the conserved cysteine through the conserved F or W. Each record gives: clone size, V gene, J gene, D gene, CDR3 protein, CDR3 DNA. The D gene is left open where the match is weak. Only part of the rows carry a size: once, few, many, or a class if the clone is expanded.

clone_size: .
v_call: TRBV30
j_call: TRBJ1-5
d_call: TRBD1
cdr3_aa: CAWNRGDNQPQHF
cdr3_nt: TGTGCCTGGAACAGGGGGGACAATCAGCCCCAGCATTTT

clone_size: few
v_call: TRBV21-1
j_call: TRBJ2-7
d_call: .
cdr3_aa: CASSNLGDEQYF
cdr3_nt: TGTGCCAGCAGCAACCTCGGGGACGAGCAGTACTTC

clone_size: few
v_call: TRBV28
j_call: TRBJ1-5
d_call: TRBD1
cdr3_aa: CASSLGGTGLQPQHF
cdr3_nt: TGTGCCAGCAGTTTAGGAGGGACAGGGCTTCAGCCCCAGCATTTT

clone_size: .
v_call: TRBV2
j_call: TRBJ1-5
d_call: .
cdr3_aa: CASSDSFSQPQHF
cdr3_nt: TGTGCCAGCAGTGACAGTTTTTCCCAGCCCCAGCATTTT

clone_size: .
v_call: TRBV3-1
j_call: TRBJ2-2
d_call: TRBD2
cdr3_aa: CASSPRGLADTGELFF
cdr3_nt: TGTGCCAGCAGCCCGCGGGGACTAGCGGACACCGGGGAGCTGTTTTTT

clone_size: .
v_call: TRBV6-1
j_call: TRBJ2-2
d_call: .
cdr3_aa: CASSEERNTGELFF
cdr3_nt: TGTGCCAGCAGTGAAGAAAGGAACACCGGGGAGCTGTTTTTT

clone_size: .
v_call: TRBV9
j_call: TRBJ2-4
d_call: .
cdr3_aa: CAGSVEGNNEQYF
cdr3_nt: TGTGCCGGCAGCGTAGAGGGGAACAATGAGCAGTACTTC

clone_size: .
v_call: TRBV30
j_call: TRBJ1-3
d_call: .
cdr3_aa: CAWSTGVASGNTIYF
cdr3_nt: TGTGCCTGGAGTACGGGAGTAGCCTCTGGAAACACCATATATTTT

clone_size: .
v_call: TRBV5-1
j_call: TRBJ2-2
d_call: TRBD1
cdr3_aa: CASSPLAGQATGELFF
cdr3_nt: TGCGCCAGCAGCCCCCTGGCGGGACAGGCCACCGGGGAGCTGTTTTTT

clone_size: .
v_call: TRBV12-3/TRBV12-4
j_call: TRBJ2-7
d_call: .
cdr3_aa: CASSFPQGRPSYEQYF
cdr3_nt: TGTGCCAGCAGTTTTCCCCAGGGGCGCCCGTCCTACGAGCAGTACTTC

clone_size: few
v_call: TRBV10-1
j_call: TRBJ2-3
d_call: .
cdr3_aa: CASSELPGTQYF
cdr3_nt: TGCGCCAGCAGTGAGCTTCCCGGTACGCAGTATTTT

clone_size: few
v_call: TRBV6-1
j_call: TRBJ2-2
d_call: .
cdr3_aa: CASSETRGRTGELFF
cdr3_nt: TGTGCCAGCAGTGAGACGAGGGGTAGAACCGGGGAGCTGTTTTTT

clone_size: .
v_call: TRBV6-5
j_call: TRBJ2-3
d_call: .
cdr3_aa: CASATLDTQYF
cdr3_nt: TGTGCCAGCGCCACGTTAGATACGCAGTATTTT

clone_size: .
v_call: TRBV29-1
j_call: TRBJ2-7
d_call: TRBD1
cdr3_aa: CSVTGTGILSYEQYF
cdr3_nt: TGCAGCGTCACCGGGACAGGGATCCTCTCCTACGAGCAGTACTTC

clone_size: .
v_call: TRBV5-1
j_call: TRBJ1-2
d_call: .
cdr3_aa: CASSLDAFNYGYTF
cdr3_nt: TGCGCCAGCAGCTTGGACGCCTTTAACTATGGCTACACCTTC

clone_size: .
v_call: TRBV6-1
j_call: TRBJ2-1
d_call: TRBD2
cdr3_aa: CASSKRGGHNEQFF
cdr3_nt: TGTGCCAGCAGTAAGCGGGGGGGCCACAATGAGCAGTTCTTC

clone_size: .
v_call: TRBV3-1
j_call: TRBJ1-1
d_call: .
cdr3_aa: CASSLVAGQTEAFF
cdr3_nt: TGTGCCAGCAGCCTGGTAGCAGGACAAACTGAAGCTTTCTTT

clone_size: .
v_call: TRBV7-2
j_call: TRBJ2-4
d_call: .
cdr3_aa: CASSRPVAGLAKNIQYF
cdr3_nt: TGTGCCAGCAGCCGTCCAGTGGCGGGGCTAGCCAAAAACATTCAGTACTTC

clone_size: many
v_call: TRBV6-2/TRBV6-3
j_call: TRBJ2-7
d_call: .
cdr3_aa: CASSYSTGRQYF
cdr3_nt: TGTGCCAGCAGTTATTCTACAGGGCGGCAGTACTTC

clone_size: many
v_call: TRBV28
j_call: TRBJ2-4
d_call: .
cdr3_aa: CASSLGGRAGNIQYF
cdr3_nt: TGTGCCAGCAGTTTAGGTGGCAGGGCGGGAAACATTCAGTACTTC

clone_size: few
v_call: TRBV28
j_call: TRBJ1-1
d_call: TRBD1
cdr3_aa: CASTFSGGGTEAFF
cdr3_nt: TGTGCCAGCACCTTCTCAGGGGGCGGCACTGAAGCTTTCTTT

clone_size: many
v_call: TRBV4-1
j_call: TRBJ2-3
d_call: .
cdr3_aa: CASSWTITDTQYF
cdr3_nt: TGCGCCAGCAGCTGGACAATCACAGATACGCAGTATTTT

clone_size: many
v_call: TRBV7-2
j_call: TRBJ2-1
d_call: TRBD2
cdr3_aa: CASSLVGTSGSRFRINEQFF
cdr3_nt: TGTGCCAGCAGCTTAGTCGGGACTAGCGGGAGTCGTTTCCGCATCAATGAGCAGTTCTTC

clone_size: .
v_call: TRBV2
j_call: TRBJ2-1
d_call: TRBD1
cdr3_aa: CASSEPLKGQGASEQFF
cdr3_nt: TGTGCCAGCAGTGAACCCCTCAAGGGACAGGGGGCCAGTGAGCAGTTCTTC

clone_size: .
v_call: TRBV24-1
j_call: TRBJ2-3
d_call: TRBD2
cdr3_aa: CATSDGAGPTDTQYF
cdr3_nt: TGTGCCACCAGTGACGGAGCGGGGCCCACAGATACGCAGTATTTT

clone_size: .
v_call: TRBV20-1
j_call: TRBJ1-6
d_call: TRBD1
cdr3_aa: CSARTGSYNSPLHF
cdr3_nt: TGCAGTGCTCGGACAGGCTCCTATAATTCACCCCTCCACTTT

clone_size: .
v_call: TRBV7-9
j_call: TRBJ2-7
d_call: .
cdr3_aa: CASSGGQAGLARSEQYF
cdr3_nt: TGTGCCAGCAGCGGGGGACAGGCGGGACTAGCCCGGTCGGAGCAGTACTTC

clone_size: few
v_call: TRBV5-1
j_call: TRBJ1-1
d_call: .
cdr3_aa: CASSFRQGRVNTEAFF
cdr3_nt: TGCGCCAGCAGCTTTCGTCAGGGGAGGGTGAACACTGAAGCTTTCTTT

clone_size: .
v_call: TRBV27
j_call: TRBJ2-3
d_call: .
cdr3_aa: CASSQLAGVADTQYF
cdr3_nt: TGTGCCAGCTCGCAGCTAGCCGGGGTCGCAGATACGCAGTATTTT